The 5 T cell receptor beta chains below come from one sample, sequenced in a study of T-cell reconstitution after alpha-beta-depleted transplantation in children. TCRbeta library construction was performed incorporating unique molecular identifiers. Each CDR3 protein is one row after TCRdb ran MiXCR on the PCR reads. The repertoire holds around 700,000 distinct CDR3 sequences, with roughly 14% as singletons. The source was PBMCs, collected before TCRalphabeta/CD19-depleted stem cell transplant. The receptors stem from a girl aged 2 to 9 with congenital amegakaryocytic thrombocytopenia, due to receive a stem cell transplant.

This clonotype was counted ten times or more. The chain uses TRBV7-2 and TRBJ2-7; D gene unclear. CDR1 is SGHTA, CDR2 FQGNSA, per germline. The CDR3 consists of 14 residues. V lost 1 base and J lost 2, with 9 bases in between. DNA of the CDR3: TGTGCCAGCAGCTTAGTAGGTATAACCTACGAGCAGTACTTC. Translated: CASSLVGITYEQYF.

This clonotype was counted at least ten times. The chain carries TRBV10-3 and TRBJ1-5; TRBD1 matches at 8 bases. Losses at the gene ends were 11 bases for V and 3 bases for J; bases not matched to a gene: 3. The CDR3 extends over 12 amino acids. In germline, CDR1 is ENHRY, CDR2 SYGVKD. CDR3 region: CASGQVNQPQHF. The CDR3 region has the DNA TGTGCCTCGGGACAGGTCAATCAGCCCCAGCATTTT.

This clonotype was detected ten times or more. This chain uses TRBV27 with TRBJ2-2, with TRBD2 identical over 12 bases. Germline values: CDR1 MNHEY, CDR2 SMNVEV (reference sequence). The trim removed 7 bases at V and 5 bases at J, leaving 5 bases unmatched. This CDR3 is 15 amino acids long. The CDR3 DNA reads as TGTGCCAGCATAGGACTAGCGGGATCGACCGGGGAGCTGTTTTTT. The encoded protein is CASIGLAGSTGELFF.

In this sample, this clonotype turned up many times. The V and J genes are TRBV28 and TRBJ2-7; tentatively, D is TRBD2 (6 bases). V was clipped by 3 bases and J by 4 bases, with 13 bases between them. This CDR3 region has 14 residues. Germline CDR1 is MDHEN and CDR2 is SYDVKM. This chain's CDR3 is CASSFIGTAYEQYF. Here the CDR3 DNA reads TGTGCCAGCAGTTTTATCGGGACTGCTTACGAGCAGTACTTC.

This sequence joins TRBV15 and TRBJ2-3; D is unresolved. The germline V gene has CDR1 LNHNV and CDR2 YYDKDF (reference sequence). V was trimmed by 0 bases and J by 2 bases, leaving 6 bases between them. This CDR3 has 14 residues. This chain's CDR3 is CATSRDNPTDTQYF. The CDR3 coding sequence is TGTGCCACCAGCAGAGATAATCCCACAGATACGCAGTATTTT.